Below are 9 T cell receptor beta chains sequenced from a single sample in a study of blood T cells in healthy people across ages. Together with a sample-barcoded 5' primer, a J-beta primer mix was included in a second PCR lasting about 6 to 11 cycles. TCRdb recomputed calls from the 5' RACE reads with MiXCR, one row per CDR3 protein. The table records about 1,400,000 distinct CDR3 sequences, 55% to 75% of them present only once. The sequenced sample was blood. These receptors were obtained from a man younger than 30 in good health.

This chain connects TRBV29-1 to TRBJ2-5, with 9 bases matching TRBD2. J lost 1 base, V lost 6 bases, and 3 bases had no gene match. The CDR3 is made up of 13 amino acids. In germline, CDR1 is SQVTM, CDR2 ANQGSEA. The CDR3 here is CSVSSGVQETQYF. The CDR3 DNA is TGCAGCGTCTCTAGCGGGGTCCAAGAGACCCAGTACTTC. The variable domain in full, with the rest retrieved from reference TRBV29-1 and TRBJ2-5, is SAVISQKPSRDICQRGTSLTIQCQVDSQVTMMFWYRQQPGQSLTLIATANQGSEATYESGFVIDKFPISRPNLTFSTLTVSNMSPEDSSIYLCSVSSGVQETQYFGPGTRLLVL.

In this sample, this clonotype turned up a few times. The gene calls are TRBV20-1 and TRBJ2-1, with TRBD2 matching 10 bases. Trimming took 3 bases from V and 7 from J; bases not matched to a gene: 6. The germline gives CDR1 DFQATT, CDR2 SNEGSKA (reference sequence). This CDR3 has 14 amino acids. CDR3 residues: CSASSPSGSNEQFF. The CDR3 DNA is TGCAGTGCTAGTTCGCCTAGCGGGAGTAATGAGCAGTTCTTC.

This clonotype was seen only once. V gene TRBV29-1 combines with J gene TRBJ2-4; 9 bases line up with TRBD2. The trim removed 1 base at V and 4 bases at J, leaving 5 bases unmatched. Germline V gene lookup returns CDR1 SQVTM and CDR2 ANQGSEA. This CDR3 is built from 15 residues. The CDR3 loop reads CSVEGGLAQKNIQYF. The CDR3 coding sequence is TGCAGCGTTGAAGGGGGACTAGCCCAAAAAAACATTCAGTACTTC.

V and J are TRBV5-1 and TRBJ1-2; D gene uncertain. Trimming removed 4 bases from V and 6 bases from J, with 10 bases in between. Per the germline V gene, CDR1 is SGHRS and CDR2 is YFSETQ. The CDR3 length is 12 residues. CDR3 nucleotide sequence: TGCGCCAGCAGCGAGATAGATGATGGCTACACCTTC. It encodes CASSEIDDGYTF.

The V and J genes are TRBV20-1 and TRBJ2-5; TRBD2 agrees at 10 bases. Germline loops: CDR1 DFQATT, CDR2 SNEGSKA (reference sequence). The trim removed 1 base at V and 4 bases at J, leaving 12 bases unmatched. CDR3 size: 17 residues. The CDR3 spells CSARVDSSGRVRETQYF. The CDR3 nucleotides read TGCAGTGCTAGAGTGGACTCTAGCGGGAGAGTGAGAGAGACCCAGTACTTC.

This clonotype was counted a few times. The rearrangement uses TRBV20-1 and TRBJ2-6; weak D call: TRBD1 (6 bases). CDR1 and CDR2 (germline): DFQATT, SNEGSKA (reference sequence). V gave up 3 bases and J gave up 1 base, with 13 bases separating them. The CDR3 is 16 amino acids. CDR3 nucleotides: TGCAGTGCTAGGGGACGACAGGTTTCTGGGGCCAACGTCCTGACTTTC. As protein: CSARGRQVSGANVLTF.

Only a few counts were recorded for this clonotype. V usage is TRBV5-5 and J usage is TRBJ2-7; D is perhaps TRBD1 or TRBD2 (5 bases each). CDR1 is SGHKS, CDR2 YYEKEE, per germline (reference sequence). The CDR3 extends over 15 amino acids. V lost 3 bases, J lost 3 bases, and 16 bases lay in between. CDR3 nucleotide sequence: TGTGCCAGCAGCTCCCGGGACGACTTCAACTACGAGCAGTACTTC. Its translation is CASSSRDDFNYEQYF.

Notes on this clonotype: The junction departs from the called germline gene at one end, perhaps through a read error. The chain joins TRBV4-1 to TRBJ2-7; D is ambiguous. The CDR3 sequence is 13 residues long. Germline CDR1 and CDR2: MGHRA and YSYEKL. The CDR3 spells CASGQERSYEQYF. DNA of the CDR3: TGCGCCAGCGGCCAAGAACGTTCCTACGAGCAGTACTTC.

This rearrangement joins TRBV12-3 or TRBV12-4 to TRBJ1-2, with D hard to call. The CDR3 consists of 12 residues. V dropped 1 base and J dropped 7 bases, with 7 bases sitting between them. This chain's CDR3 is CASSLDAGGYTF. The CDR3 DNA sequence: TGTGCCAGCAGTTTAGATGCGGGTGGCTACACCTTC.